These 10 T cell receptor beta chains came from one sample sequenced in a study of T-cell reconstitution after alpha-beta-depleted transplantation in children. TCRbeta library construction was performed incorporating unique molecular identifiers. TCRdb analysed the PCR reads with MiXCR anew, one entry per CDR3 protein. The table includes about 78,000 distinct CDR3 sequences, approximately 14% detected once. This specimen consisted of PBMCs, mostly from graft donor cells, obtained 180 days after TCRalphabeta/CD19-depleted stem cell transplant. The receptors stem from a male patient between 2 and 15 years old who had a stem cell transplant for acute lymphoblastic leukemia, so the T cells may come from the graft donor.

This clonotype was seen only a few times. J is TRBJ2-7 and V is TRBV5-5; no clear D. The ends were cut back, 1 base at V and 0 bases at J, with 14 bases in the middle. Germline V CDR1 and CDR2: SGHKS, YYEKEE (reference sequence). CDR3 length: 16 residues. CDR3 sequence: CASSLSVGLTSYEQYF. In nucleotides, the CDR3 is TGTGCCAGCAGCTTGTCTGTCGGGCTGACCTCCTACGAGCAGTACTTC.

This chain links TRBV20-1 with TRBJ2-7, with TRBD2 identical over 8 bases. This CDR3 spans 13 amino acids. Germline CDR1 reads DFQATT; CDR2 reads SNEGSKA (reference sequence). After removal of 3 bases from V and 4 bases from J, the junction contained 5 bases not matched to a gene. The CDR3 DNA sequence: TGCAGTGCTAGCCCTCCGGGGGGGTACGAGCAGTACTTC. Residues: CSASPPGGYEQYF.

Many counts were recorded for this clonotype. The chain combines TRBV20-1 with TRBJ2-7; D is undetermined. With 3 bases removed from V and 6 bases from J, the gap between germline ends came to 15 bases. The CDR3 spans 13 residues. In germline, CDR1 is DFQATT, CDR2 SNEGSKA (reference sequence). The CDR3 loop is CSASKGRYSEQYF. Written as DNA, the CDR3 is TGCAGTGCTAGCAAGGGCAGGTACAGCGAGCAGTACTTC.

The CDR3 protein is CSAGLGQGEYF. The CDR3 bases are TGCAGTGCTGGACTTGGACAGGGGGAGTACTTC. The rearrangement uses TRBV20-1 and TRBJ2-7; 10 bases line up with TRBD1. Trimming took 5 bases from V and 11 from J; bases not matched to a gene: 6. The germline V gene has CDR1 DFQATT and CDR2 SNEGSKA (reference sequence). This CDR3 spans 11 amino acids.

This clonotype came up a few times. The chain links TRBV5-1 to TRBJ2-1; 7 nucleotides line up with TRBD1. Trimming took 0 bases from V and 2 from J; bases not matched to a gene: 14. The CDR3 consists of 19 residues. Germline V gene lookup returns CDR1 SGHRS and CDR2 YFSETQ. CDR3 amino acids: CASSLETGTWAGTYNEQFF. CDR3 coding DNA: TGCGCCAGCAGCTTGGAGACAGGGACGTGGGCGGGTACCTACAATGAGCAGTTCTTC.

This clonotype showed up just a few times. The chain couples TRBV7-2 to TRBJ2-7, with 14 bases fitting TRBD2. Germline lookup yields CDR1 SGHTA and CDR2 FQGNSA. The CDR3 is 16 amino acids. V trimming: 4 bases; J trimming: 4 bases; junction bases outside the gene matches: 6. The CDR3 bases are TGTGCCAGCAGCTCAGGGACTAGCGGGAGAAGGTACGAGCAGTACTTC. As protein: CASSSGTSGRRYEQYF.

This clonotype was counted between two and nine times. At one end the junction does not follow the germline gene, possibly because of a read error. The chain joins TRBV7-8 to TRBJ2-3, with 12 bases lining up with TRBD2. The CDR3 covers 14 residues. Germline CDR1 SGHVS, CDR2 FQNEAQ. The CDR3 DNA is TGTGCCAGCAGCCTAGCGGGAGGGAAGGGTACGCAGTATTTT. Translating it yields CASSLAGGKGTQYF.

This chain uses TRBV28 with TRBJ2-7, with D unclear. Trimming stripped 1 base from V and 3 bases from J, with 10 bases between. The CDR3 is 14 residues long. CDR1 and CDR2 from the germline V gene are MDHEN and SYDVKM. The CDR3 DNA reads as TGTGCCAGCAGTTTATCCGACCGTTACTACGAGCAGTACTTC. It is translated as CASSLSDRYYEQYF.

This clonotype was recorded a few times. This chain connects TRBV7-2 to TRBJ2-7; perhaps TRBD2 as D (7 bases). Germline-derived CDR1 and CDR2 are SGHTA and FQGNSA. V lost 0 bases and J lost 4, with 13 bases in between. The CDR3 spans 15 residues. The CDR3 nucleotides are TGTGCCAGCAGCTTAGCAAGGGGGGGCAGGTACGAGCAGTACTTC. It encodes CASSLARGGRYEQYF.

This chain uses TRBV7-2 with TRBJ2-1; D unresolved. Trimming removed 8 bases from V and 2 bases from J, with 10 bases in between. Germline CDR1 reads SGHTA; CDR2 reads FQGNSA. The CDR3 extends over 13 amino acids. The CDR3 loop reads CASGWVAYNEQFF. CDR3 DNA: TGTGCCAGCGGATGGGTTGCCTACAATGAGCAGTTCTTC.